Listed here is a single TCR beta chain. The data belong to a study of blood T cell repertoires in COVID-19. At the level of the study: Sites across the United States, Italy and Spain contributed samples from acute and convalescent COVID-19. T cells, B-cell-depleted T cells, or PBMCs supplied cDNA or gDNA.

In the original processing: Nucleated cell number was recorded as an estimate derived from reference gene primer amplification. Here immunoSEQ multiplex PCR was the method, and the copy in TCRdb shows in-frame clones only, minus some. The V and J calls and clone size come from that table; D and trimming were worked out from the DNA. Of a few hundred thousand clones in the sample, roughly nine tenths were seen once. With 3 bases clipped from V and 2 bases from J, the junction kept 10 bases outside the gene matches. The CDR3 has 16 amino acids. Germline V lookup: CDR1 SGHAT, CDR2 FQDESV (reference sequence).

The chain links TRBV11-1 to TRBJ2-7, with 7 bases aligning to TRBD1. The receptor's source is a human donor in a cohort exposed to, infected with or recovered from COVID-19 (not recorded which). The donor label of this sample is uncertain. Specimen: PBMCs or T cells enriched from blood (not recorded which). The CDR3 DNA follows: TGTGCCAGCAGCTTGGGATCCGGGACAGTCACCTACGAGCAGTACTTC. It yields the protein CASSLGSGTVTYEQYF. The full variable domain, with the rest looked up from reference TRBV11-1 and TRBJ2-7, is EAEVAQSPRYKITEKSQAVAFWCDPISGHATLYWYRQILGQGPELLVQFQDESVVDDSQLPKDRFSAERLKGVDSTLKIQPAELGDSAMYLCASSLGSGTVTYEQYFGPGTRLTVT.